In this sample, the clone carrying this T cell receptor beta chain turned up a few times. What it recognizes is unknown. The study excluded patients with uncontrolled infection, other autoimmune disease, pregnancy or lactation. This CDR3 has 18 amino acids. V was pared by 2 bases and J by 7 bases, with 15 bases of the junction left unmatched. CDR1 is MGHDK, CDR2 SYGVNS, per germline. The data stem from a study of T cells in Graves' hyperthyroidism and ophthalmopathy. Overall study context: Peripheral blood specimens were obtained at initial diagnosis, prior to any treatment. General study findings and limits: Also found in blood were most expanded thyroid clonotypes above 0.001. A model using 13 V-J features told ophthalmopathy apart from stable hyperthyroidism.

Amplified TCR beta CDR3 regions derived from RNA transcripts. HTBI primers drove first-round RT-PCR of the TCR CDR3. TCRdb reprocessed the multiplex PCR reads via MiXCR and lists one record per CDR3 protein. The table has about 380,000 distinct CDR3 sequences, 18% seen once. This rearrangement joins TRBV25-1 to TRBJ1-4, with 8 bases identical to TRBD1. Sequencing input: blood. This receptor was obtained from a man between 18 and 35 years old with Graves' ophthalmopathy. CDR3 sequence reads: CASSEIGQGIFGSEKLFF. For the CDR3, the DNA is TGTGCCAGCAGTGAAATAGGACAGGGTATTTTTGGAAGTGAAAAACTGTTTTTT.